This TCR beta chain was recorded in a study of early T cells in non-severe SARS-CoV-2 infection. Study as a whole: With bulk RNA from unsorted whole blood as input, sequencing yielded unpaired chains. Study findings and constraints: VDJdb matches were skewed toward anti-spike CD8 T cell responses.

CDR1 and CDR2 (germline): LNHNV, YYDKDF (reference sequence). The CDR3 consists of 14 residues. V lost 7 bases to trimming and J lost 1 base; unmatched junction nucleotides: 2. Each cDNA molecule carried a unique molecular identifier. TCRdb reanalysed the 5' RACE reads using MiXCR and keeps one entry per CDR3 protein. The repertoire includes 20,000 to 30,000 distinct CDR3 sequences, less than 5% of them detected once, and under 8% sits in the top ten. At least ten counts were recorded for this clonotype. The target antigen is unknown. The receptor was derived from an adult who was a healthcare worker with PCR-confirmed SARS-CoV-2 infection or an uninfected control (not recorded which). The sample was whole blood. The gene calls are TRBV15 and TRBJ2-2, with 8 positions matching TRBD2. The CDR3 is CATTSGRNTGELFF. DNA for the CDR3: TGTGCCACCACTAGCGGGCGGAACACCGGGGAGCTGTTTTTT. Full variable domain (rest looked up from reference TRBV15 and TRBJ2-2): DAMVIQNPRYQVTQFGKPVTLSCSQTLNHNVMYWYQQKSSQAPKLLFHYYDKDFNNEADTPDNFQSRRPNTSFCFLDIRSPGLGDTAMYLCATTSGRNTGELFFGEGSRLTVL.